Listed below are T cell receptor beta chains from one sample, sequenced in a study of response to subunit inactivated influenza vaccine. MiXCR, applied by TCRdb to the RT-PCR reads, yields one record per CDR3 protein. Among about 650,000 distinct CDR3 sequences, around 13% were seen once, and the ten largest hold 7.6%. This specimen consisted of PBMCs from blood, obtained approximately 15 days before vaccination. The receptors derive from a man aged 45-65 years who received an inactivated influenza vaccine. The CDR3 runs from the conserved cysteine through the conserved F or W. A D gene is named only where the DNA matches it firmly. A row's size may be missing; if present it is once, few, many or a size class.

d_gene	v_gene	j_gene	abundance	CDR3nt	CDR3aa
-	TRBV25-1	TRBJ2-1	many	TGTGCCAGCATGCCGACCGGGACCAATGAGCAGTTCTTC	CASMPTGTNEQFF
TRBD2	TRBV6-1	TRBJ2-7	-	TGTGCCAGCACCAAATACGCCGGACTAGCGGGGGGCATCTACGAGCAGTACTTC	CASTKYAGLAGGIYEQYF
-	TRBV5-1	TRBJ2-1	-	TGCGCCAGCAGCTCCGGCGAGGAGGGGGGTGAGCAGTTCTTC	CASSSGEEGGEQFF
-	TRBV3-1	TRBJ2-1	-	TGTGCCAGCAGCCAACCCAATGAGCAGTTCTTC	CASSQPNEQFF
-	TRBV2	TRBJ2-1	-	TGTGCCTCCCGGGAAACCTACAATGAGCAGTTCTTC	CASRETYNEQFF
-	TRBV6-5	TRBJ2-7	few	TGTGCCAGCAGTTACTCTGCCAGAGGGGAGCAGTACTTC	CASSYSARGEQYF
-	TRBV7-2	TRBJ1-2	-	TGTGCCAGCAGCTTAGTGGTTCCCGGACGGAATTATGGCTACACCTTC	CASSLVVPGRNYGYTF
-	TRBV20-1	TRBJ1-2	-	TGCAGTGCTAGAGATATAGTTAGGGGACAAGCTAACTATGGCTACACCTTC	CSARDIVRGQANYGYTF
-	TRBV3-1	TRBJ2-7	few	TGTGCCAGCAGCGATTGGACAGCTTTCGGCTACGAGCAGTACTTC	CASSDWTAFGYEQYF
-	TRBV6-5	TRBJ1-2	-	TGTGCCAGCAGTTACTCGGGCGGGGTCTTCTATGGCTACACCTTC	CASSYSGGVFYGYTF
TRBD1	TRBV6-2/TRBV6-3	TRBJ1-5	few	TGTGCCAGCACATCAACGGGGGACAGGGTTTGGCAGCCCCAGCATTTT	CASTSTGDRVWQPQHF
-	TRBV6-5	TRBJ2-7	few	TGTGCCAGCAGTTACTCGATGCGGTACAAAGGCGGCTCCTACGAGCAGTACTTC	CASSYSMRYKGGSYEQYF
-	TRBV11-2	TRBJ1-6	few	TGTGCCAGCAGCTTAAGTGTGGGCCTCCACTTT	CASSLSVGLHF
-	TRBV10-3	TRBJ2-1	few	TGTGCCATCAGAGGCGGGAACTTCAACAATGAGCAGTTCTTC	CAIRGGNFNNEQFF
TRBD2	TRBV6-1	TRBJ2-1	few	TGTGCCAGCCGGGGGGGCCGGGGGAAAAATGAGCAGTTCTTC	CASRGGRGKNEQFF
TRBD2	TRBV12-3/TRBV12-4	TRBJ2-7	few	TGTGCCAGCAGTTCTATAGCGGGGGTTCGCTCCTACGAGCAGTACTTC	CASSSIAGVRSYEQYF
-	TRBV10-2	TRBJ2-7	-	TGCGCCAGCAGTGAGCGAGCACTGATCCTCTCCTACGAGCAGTACTTC	CASSERALILSYEQYF
-	TRBV5-1	TRBJ1-1	few	TGCGCCAGCGCCAAAATGGGGCAGCTGAACACTGAAGCTTTCTTT	CASAKMGQLNTEAFF
-	TRBV28	TRBJ2-1	many	TGTGCCAGCAGCCTTCCCTTAGGACAGAAGTACAATGAGCAGTTCTTC	CASSLPLGQKYNEQFF
-	TRBV20-1	TRBJ2-7	few	TGCAGTGCTAGAGATGGGGGCGAGTACGAGCAGTACTTC	CSARDGGEYEQYF
TRBD2	TRBV7-2	TRBJ2-1	-	TGTGCCAGCAGCTCCGAAGCGGGGCCATACAATGAGCAGTTCTTC	CASSSEAGPYNEQFF
-	TRBV10-3	TRBJ1-2	-	TGTGCCATCAGTGAGGGCTATCCCTCTCATGGCTACACCTTC	CAISEGYPSHGYTF
TRBD1	TRBV5-1	TRBJ2-7	few	TGCGCCAGCGGGGACCTAGATGGACAGGGGGCCTACGAGCAGTACTTC	CASGDLDGQGAYEQYF
TRBD2	TRBV25-1	TRBJ2-3	-	TGTGCCAGCAGTGAAATTACTAGCGGGGGCTATAGCACAGATACGCAGTATTTT	CASSEITSGGYSTDTQYF
TRBD1	TRBV6-5	TRBJ1-6	-	TGTGCCAGCAGCTACCGGGACAGGGAGAATTCACCCCTCCACTTT	CASSYRDRENSPLHF
-	TRBV19	TRBJ1-2	-	TGTGCCAGTAGTGCCGACAGAAACTATGGCTACACCTTC	CASSADRNYGYTF
-	TRBV28	TRBJ2-7	few	TGTGCCAGCAGTTTTCTTCTGGGCCGCAACGAGCAGTACTTC	CASSFLLGRNEQYF
-	TRBV10-3	TRBJ1-6	many	TGTGCCATCACTCATGGAGCATCCAATTCACCCCTCCACTTT	CAITHGASNSPLHF
TRBD2	TRBV6-2/TRBV6-3	TRBJ2-1	-	TGTGCCAGCAGTTCTGGGGCGGGAGGGTCCTACAATGAGCAGTTCTTC	CASSSGAGGSYNEQFF
-	TRBV4-3	TRBJ2-1	once	TGCACCAGCAGCCAGGTGATCTACAATGAGCAGTTCTTC	CTSSQVIYNEQFF
TRBD1	TRBV20-1	TRBJ1-2	-	TGCAGTGCTAGAGATCAATCCCCGCAGGGGGACCCCTATGGCTACACCTTC	CSARDQSPQGDPYGYTF
TRBD1	TRBV12-3/TRBV12-4	TRBJ2-5	-	TGTGCCAGCACCCCTTTACAGGGGCGTGAGACCCAGTACTTC	CASTPLQGRETQYF
-	TRBV11-2	TRBJ2-2	few	TGTGCCAGCAGCTTAGATCTCTGGAAGGGTGGGGAGCTGTTTTTT	CASSLDLWKGGELFF
TRBD1	TRBV12-3/TRBV12-4	TRBJ1-5	many	TGTGCCAGCATGATACAGGGGGCCGGTCAGCCCCAGCATTTT	CASMIQGAGQPQHF
TRBD2	TRBV10-3	TRBJ2-1	few	TGTGCCATCAAAGGACTAGCGGGGGGAGAGGGGGAGCAGTTCTTC	CAIKGLAGGEGEQFF
TRBD1	TRBV5-1	TRBJ2-7	-	TGCGCCAGCAGCCCGCGGACAGGGGGAATTTACGAGCAGTACTTC	CASSPRTGGIYEQYF